The 2 T cell receptor beta chains presented below share a single source sample, sequenced in a study of beta chain features in type 1 diabetes. The investigators reverse transcribed all of the isolated RNA, so they sequenced expressed TCRB transcripts. Sequencing was performed with immunoSEQ multiplex PCR; in TCRdb, only in-frame clones are kept and a portion is missing. The data show 300,000 to 450,000 clones, about 12% seen once. The sequencing input was naive CD4+ T cells from blood. Source of these receptors: a man aged 18 to 35 in good health.

This clone has a handful of counts. The chain uses TRBV28 and TRBJ2-7; 7 bases match TRBD2. V shed 6 bases, J shed 3 bases, and the junction held 11 bases outside the gene matches. Germline-derived CDR1 and CDR2 are MDHEN and SYDVKM. The CDR3 is made up of 15 amino acids. The chain's CDR3 is CASRSTGGVGYEQYF. DNA of the CDR3: TGTGCCAGCAGATCCACGGGGGGAGTTGGCTACGAGCAGTACTTC.

This clone was found a few times. V and J are TRBV6-5 and TRBJ2-1, with D possibly being TRBD2 (5 bases). Germline V lookup: CDR1 MNHEY, CDR2 SVGAGI. The CDR3 consists of 13 residues. The V and J ends lost 2 bases and 10 bases respectively, with 12 bases between them. The CDR3 coding sequence is TGTGCCAGCAGTTACCTTACTAGGAGCGAGCAGTTCTTC. It is translated as CASSYLTRSEQFF.